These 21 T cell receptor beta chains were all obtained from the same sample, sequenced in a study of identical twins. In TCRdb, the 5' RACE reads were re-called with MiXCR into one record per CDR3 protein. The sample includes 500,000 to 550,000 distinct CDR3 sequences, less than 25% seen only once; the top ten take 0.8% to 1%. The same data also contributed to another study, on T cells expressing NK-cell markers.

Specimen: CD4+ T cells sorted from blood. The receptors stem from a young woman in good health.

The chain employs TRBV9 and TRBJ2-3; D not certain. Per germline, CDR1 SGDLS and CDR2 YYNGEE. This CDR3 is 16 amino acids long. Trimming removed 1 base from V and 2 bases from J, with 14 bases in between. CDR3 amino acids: CASSVFGLGNTDTQYF. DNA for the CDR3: TGTGCCAGCAGCGTATTTGGGCTGGGCAACACAGATACGCAGTATTTT.

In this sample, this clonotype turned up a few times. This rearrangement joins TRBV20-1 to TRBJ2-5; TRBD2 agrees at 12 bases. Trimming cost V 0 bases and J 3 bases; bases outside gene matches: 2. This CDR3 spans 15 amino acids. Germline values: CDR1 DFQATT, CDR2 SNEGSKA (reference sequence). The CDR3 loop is CSARDASGGEETQYF. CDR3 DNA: TGCAGTGCTAGAGATGCTAGCGGGGGGGAAGAGACCCAGTACTTC.

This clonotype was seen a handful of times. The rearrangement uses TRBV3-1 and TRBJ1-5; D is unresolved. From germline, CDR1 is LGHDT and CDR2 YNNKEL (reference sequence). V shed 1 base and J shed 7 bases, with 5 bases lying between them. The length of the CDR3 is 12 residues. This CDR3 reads CASSQGQQPQHF. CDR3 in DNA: TGTGCCAGCAGCCAAGGGCAACAGCCCCAGCATTTT.

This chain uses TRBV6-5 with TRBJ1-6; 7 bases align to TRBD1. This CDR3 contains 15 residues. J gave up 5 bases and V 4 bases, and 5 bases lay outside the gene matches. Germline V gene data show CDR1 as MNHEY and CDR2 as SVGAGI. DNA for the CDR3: TGTGCCAGCAGTTTTAGGGGGCAGGATAATTCACCCCTCCACTTT. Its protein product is CASSFRGQDNSPLHF.

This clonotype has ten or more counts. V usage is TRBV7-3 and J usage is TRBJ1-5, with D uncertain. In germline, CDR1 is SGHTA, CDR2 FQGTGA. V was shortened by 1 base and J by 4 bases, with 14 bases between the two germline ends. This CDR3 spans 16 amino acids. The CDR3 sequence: CASSLIGLGPNQPQHF. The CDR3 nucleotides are TGTGCCAGCAGCTTAATCGGGCTGGGCCCTAATCAGCCCCAGCATTTT. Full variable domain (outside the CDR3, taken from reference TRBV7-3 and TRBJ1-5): GAGVSQTPSNKVTEKGKYVELRCDPISGHTALYWYRQSLGQGPEFLIYFQGTGAADDSGLPNDRFFAVRPEGSVSTLKIQRTERGDSAVYLCASSLIGLGPNQPQHFGDGTRLSIL.

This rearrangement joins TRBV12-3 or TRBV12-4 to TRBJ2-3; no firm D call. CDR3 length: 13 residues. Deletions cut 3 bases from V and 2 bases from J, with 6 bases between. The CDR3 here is CASSLHLTDTQYF. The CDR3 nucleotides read TGTGCCAGCAGTTTGCATCTCACAGATACGCAGTATTTT.

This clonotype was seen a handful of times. This chain's CDR3 is CASSFQGGGRETQYF. The CDR3 DNA sequence: TGTGCCAGCAGTTTTCAAGGGGGGGGCAGGGAGACCCAGTACTTC. This chain links TRBV12-3 or TRBV12-4 with TRBJ2-5, with a possible D match to TRBD2 (7 bases). The CDR3 consists of 15 residues. V gave up 3 bases and J gave up 5 bases, with 16 bases separating them.

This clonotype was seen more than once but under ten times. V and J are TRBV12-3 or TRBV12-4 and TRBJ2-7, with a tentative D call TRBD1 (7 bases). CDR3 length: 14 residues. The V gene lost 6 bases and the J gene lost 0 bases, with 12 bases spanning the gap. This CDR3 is CASREGQTSYEQYF. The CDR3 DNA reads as TGTGCCAGCAGGGAGGGACAGACCTCCTACGAGCAGTACTTC.

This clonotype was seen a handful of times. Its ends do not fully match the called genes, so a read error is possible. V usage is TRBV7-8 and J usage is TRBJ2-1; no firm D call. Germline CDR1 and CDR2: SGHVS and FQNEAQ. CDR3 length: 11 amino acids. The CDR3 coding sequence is TGTGCCAGCAGGTTAGTGGATGAGCAGTTCTTC. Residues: CASRLVDEQFF.

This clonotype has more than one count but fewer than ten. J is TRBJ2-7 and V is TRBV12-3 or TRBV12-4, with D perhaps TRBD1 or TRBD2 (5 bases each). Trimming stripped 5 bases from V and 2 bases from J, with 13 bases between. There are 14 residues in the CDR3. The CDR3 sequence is CASSMAGSTYEQYF. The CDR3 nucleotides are TGTGCCAGCAGTATGGCAGGGAGTACCTACGAGCAGTACTTC.

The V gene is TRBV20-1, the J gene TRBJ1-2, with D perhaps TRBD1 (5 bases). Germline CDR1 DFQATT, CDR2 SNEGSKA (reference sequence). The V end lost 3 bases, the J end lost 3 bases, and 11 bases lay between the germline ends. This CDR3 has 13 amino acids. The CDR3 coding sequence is TGCAGTGCTAGTTGGGGCAGGGACTATGGCTACACCTTC. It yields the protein CSASWGRDYGYTF.

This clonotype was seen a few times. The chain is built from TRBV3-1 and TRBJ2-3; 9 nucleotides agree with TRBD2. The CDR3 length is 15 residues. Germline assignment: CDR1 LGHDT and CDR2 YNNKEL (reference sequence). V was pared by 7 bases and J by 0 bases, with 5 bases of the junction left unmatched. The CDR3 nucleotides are TGTGCCAGCAAATTCACTAGCGGGAGCACAGATACGCAGTATTTT. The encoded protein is CASKFTSGSTDTQYF.

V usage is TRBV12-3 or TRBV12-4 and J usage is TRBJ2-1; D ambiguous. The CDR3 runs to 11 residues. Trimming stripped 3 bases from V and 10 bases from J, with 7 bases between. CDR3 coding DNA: TGTGCCAGCAGTTTCCTCACGGAGCAGTTCTTC. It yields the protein CASSFLTEQFF.

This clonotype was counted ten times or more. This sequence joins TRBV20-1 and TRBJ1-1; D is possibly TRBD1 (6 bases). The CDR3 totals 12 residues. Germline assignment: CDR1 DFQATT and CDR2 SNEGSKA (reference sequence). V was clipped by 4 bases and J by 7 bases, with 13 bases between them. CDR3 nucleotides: TGCAGTGCTACCACAGGGCCTCATGAAGCTTTCTTT. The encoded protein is CSATTGPHEAFF.

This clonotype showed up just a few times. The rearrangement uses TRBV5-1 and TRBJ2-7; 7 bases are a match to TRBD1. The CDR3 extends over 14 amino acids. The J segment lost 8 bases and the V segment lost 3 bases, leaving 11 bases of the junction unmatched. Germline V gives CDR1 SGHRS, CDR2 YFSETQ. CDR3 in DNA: TGCGCCAGCAGCTCGACAGGGAGCCCTTTTCAGCAGTACTTC. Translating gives CASSSTGSPFQQYF.

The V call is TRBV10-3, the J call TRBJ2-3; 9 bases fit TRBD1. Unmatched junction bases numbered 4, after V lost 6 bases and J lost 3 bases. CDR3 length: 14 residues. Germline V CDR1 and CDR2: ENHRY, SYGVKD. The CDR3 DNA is TGTGCCATCAGAGGGGACAGGGTTACAGATACGCAGTATTTT. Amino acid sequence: CAIRGDRVTDTQYF.

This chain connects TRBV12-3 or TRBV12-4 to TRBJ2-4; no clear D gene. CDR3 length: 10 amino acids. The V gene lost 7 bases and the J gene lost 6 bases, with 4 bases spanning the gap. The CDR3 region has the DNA TGTGCCAGCATTCTAAACATTCAGTACTTC. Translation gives CASILNIQYF.

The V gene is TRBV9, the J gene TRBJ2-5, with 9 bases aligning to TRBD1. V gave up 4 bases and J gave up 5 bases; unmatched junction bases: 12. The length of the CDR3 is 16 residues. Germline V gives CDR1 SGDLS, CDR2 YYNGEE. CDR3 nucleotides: TGTGCCAGCAGCATTCATCCGGGACAGGGTAGTGAGACCCAGTACTTC. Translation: CASSIHPGQGSETQYF.

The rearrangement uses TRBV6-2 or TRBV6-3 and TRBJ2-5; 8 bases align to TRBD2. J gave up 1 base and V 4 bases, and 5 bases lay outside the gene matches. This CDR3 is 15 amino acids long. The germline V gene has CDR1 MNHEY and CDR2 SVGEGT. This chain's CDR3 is CASSSRLAGQETQYF. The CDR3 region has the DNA TGTGCCAGCAGTTCGCGGCTAGCGGGCCAAGAGACCCAGTACTTC.

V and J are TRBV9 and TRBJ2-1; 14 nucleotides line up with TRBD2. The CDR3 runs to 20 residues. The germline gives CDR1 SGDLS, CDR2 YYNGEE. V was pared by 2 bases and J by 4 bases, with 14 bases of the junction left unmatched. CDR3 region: CASSVSGTSGSSGFYNEQFF. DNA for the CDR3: TGTGCCAGCAGCGTCTCCGGGACTAGCGGGAGTAGTGGGTTTTACAATGAGCAGTTCTTC.

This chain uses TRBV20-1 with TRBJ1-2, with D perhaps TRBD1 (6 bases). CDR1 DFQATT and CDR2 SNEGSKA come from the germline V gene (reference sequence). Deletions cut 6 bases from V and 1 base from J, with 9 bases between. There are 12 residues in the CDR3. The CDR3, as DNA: TGCAGTGCCCCAGGGGTTAACTATGGCTACACCTTC. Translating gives CSAPGVNYGYTF.